The rows below give T cell receptor beta chains drawn from one sample of a study of T cells in Graves' hyperthyroidism and ophthalmopathy. TCRdb reprocessed the multiplex PCR reads via MiXCR and lists one record per CDR3 protein. Found here are about 420,000 distinct CDR3 sequences, approximately 15% of them singletons; the top ten hold around 7.3%. Sequencing input: blood. Receptor source: a woman aged 18-29 years with Graves' hyperthyroidism. The conserved cysteine and the conserved F or W are not part of the CDR3 here. Some rows have no size entry. The others give once, few or many, or a class for an expanded clone.

abundance	v_gene	CDR3aa
-	TRBV3-1	ASSQTSGGPGGETQY
many	TRBV10-2	ASRTETSGSYEQY
many	TRBV7-3	ASSLNPGAGDTQY
many	TRBV3-1	ASSHASGRSSYEQY
few	TRBV5-1	ASSLGSAAIEQY
many	TRBV3-1	ASSQDNERPDTQY
many	TRBV27	ASSSSAYRGQGETQY
-	TRBV29-1	SVTGGRGPNYGYT
many	TRBV29-1	SVGTARGGETQY
few	TRBV19	ASSIEHKGNGYT
many	TRBV11-2	ASRPVRGPKTGELF
-	TRBV3-1	ASSQEDGTQY
many	TRBV7-3	ASSLVAGSSTDTQY
few	TRBV5-6	ASSLAGIHSYEQY
-	TRBV3-1	ASSQGTATNQPQH
many	TRBV2	ASRDSYSGNTIY